The 8 T cell receptor beta chains below were found in one sample sequenced in a study of human T cells and chemical hapten exposure. TCRdb re-called the RACE reads through MiXCR, storing one row per CDR3 protein. The sample holds over 300,000 distinct CDR3 sequences; approximately 5.1% are singletons and the top ten take 2.5% to 3%. Time point specified: pre-sensitization, week 0. Treatment noted: therapeutic diphenylcyclopropenone sensitization with weekly scalp DPC. The sample in question was whole blood, obtained in connection with sensitization to the hapten diphenylcyclopropenone (DPC). The receptor source for this set is a woman aged 45-65 years with alopecia areata. Some clones in this sample may be carry-over from other donors' samples.

Of note for this clonotype: A much bigger clone sits one base away, suggesting this may be a read error. The rearrangement uses TRBV7-2 and TRBJ2-7, with a tentative D call TRBD1 (5 bases). Germline CDR1 and CDR2: SGHTA and FQGNSA. The CDR3 has 15 residues. The CDR3 DNA follows: TGTGTCAGCAGCTCAGGTGCAGGGCGGACCTACGAGCAGTACTTC. It specifies CVSSSGAGRTYEQYF.

In this sample, this clonotype turned up a few times. V usage is TRBV25-1 and J usage is TRBJ1-4, with TRBD1 matching 7 bases. The junction had 7 bases not matched to a gene; V was cut back by 4 bases and J by 5 bases. Germline lookup yields CDR1 MGHDK and CDR2 SYGVNS. This CDR3 is 15 amino acids long. CDR3 residues: CASSGWTGPNEKLFF. In DNA, the CDR3 is TGTGCCAGCAGTGGGTGGACAGGCCCGAATGAAAAACTGTTTTTT.

The chain is built from TRBV12-3 or TRBV12-4 and TRBJ2-5; D uncertain. The V end lost 6 bases, the J end lost 6 bases, and 20 bases lay between the germline ends. CDR3 length equals 15 residues. Here the CDR3 reads CASSLRWTQGKTQYF. Here the CDR3 DNA reads TGTGCCAGCAGCCTCCGATGGACCCAAGGCAAGACCCAGTACTTC.

V usage is TRBV20-1 and J usage is TRBJ2-7; 7 positions agree with TRBD1. Losses at the gene ends were 5 bases for V and 3 bases for J; bases not matched to a gene: 16. Germline V CDR1 and CDR2: DFQATT, SNEGSKA (reference sequence). The CDR3 covers 16 residues. The CDR3 nucleotides read TGCAGTGCTGACCCCATAACCTCCGGGACAGTCTACGAGCAGTACTTC. Translation gives CSADPITSGTVYEQYF.

A few counts support this clonotype. CDR3 loop: CASSDEGQGLNSPLHF. The CDR3 nucleotides are TGTGCCAGCAGTGATGAGGGACAGGGATTAAATTCACCCCTCCACTTT. V and J are TRBV6-1 and TRBJ1-6; 9 bases fit TRBD1. Losses at the gene ends were 3 bases for V and 7 bases for J; bases not matched to a gene: 7. Per germline, CDR1 MNHNS and CDR2 SASEGT. This CDR3 is 16 amino acids long.

The CDR3 DNA reads TGTGCCAGCAGCTTACAAGGAAATGGGGAAGCTTTCTTT. It codes for CASSLQGNGEAFF. The chain combines TRBV13 with TRBJ1-1; no clear D gene. The CDR3 covers 13 residues. V lost 2 bases to trimming and J lost 8 bases, with 12 bases between them. Per germline, CDR1 PRHDT and CDR2 FYEKMQ (reference sequence).

This clonotype was seen a few times. This chain uses TRBV29-1 with TRBJ1-1; 8 nucleotides line up with TRBD1. The CDR3 consists of 14 residues. The germline V gene encodes CDR1 SQVTM and CDR2 ANQGSEA. V lost 3 bases and J lost 1; bases outside the gene matches: 4. As DNA, the CDR3 is TGCAGCGTTGAGGAGGGACAGGCGAACACTGAAGCTTTCTTT. It translates to CSVEEGQANTEAFF.

This clonotype was seen at least ten times. In nucleotides, the CDR3 is TGCAGCGTTGAAGTCCCCGGGACAGGGAATATCTACGAGCAGTACTTC. Amino acids: CSVEVPGTGNIYEQYF. The chain employs TRBV29-1 and TRBJ2-7; 9 nucleotides line up with TRBD1. The J segment lost 3 bases and the V segment lost 1 base, leaving 10 bases of the junction unmatched. The CDR3 consists of 16 residues. Germline-derived CDR1 and CDR2 are SQVTM and ANQGSEA.